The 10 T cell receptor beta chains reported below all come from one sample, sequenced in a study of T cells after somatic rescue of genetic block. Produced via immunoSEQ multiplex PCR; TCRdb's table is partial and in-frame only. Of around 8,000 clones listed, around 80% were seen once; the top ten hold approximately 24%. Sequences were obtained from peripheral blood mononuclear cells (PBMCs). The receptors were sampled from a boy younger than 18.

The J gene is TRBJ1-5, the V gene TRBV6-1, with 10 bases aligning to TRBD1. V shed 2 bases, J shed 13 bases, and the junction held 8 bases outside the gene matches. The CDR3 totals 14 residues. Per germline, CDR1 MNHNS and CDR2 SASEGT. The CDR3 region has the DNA TGTGCCAGCAGTGAAATTGGGGACAGGGGCCCTCAGCATTTT. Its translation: CASSEIGDRGPQHF.

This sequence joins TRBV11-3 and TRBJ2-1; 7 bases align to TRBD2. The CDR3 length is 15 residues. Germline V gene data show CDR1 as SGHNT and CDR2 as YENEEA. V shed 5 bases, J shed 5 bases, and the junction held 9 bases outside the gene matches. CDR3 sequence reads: CASSPWGGSDNEQFF. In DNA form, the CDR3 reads TGTGCCAGCAGCCCTTGGGGAGGGTCCGACAATGAGCAGTTCTTC.

CDR3 sequence (DNA): TGCAGCGCCGAGCGGGGACAGCCCCAGCATTTT. Translated, it gives CSAERGQPQHF. The chain recombines TRBV29-1 with TRBJ1-5, with no clear D. There are 11 residues in the CDR3. The V end lost 7 bases, the J end lost 7 bases, and 11 bases lay between the germline ends. Germline V gene lookup returns CDR1 SQVTM and CDR2 ANQGSEA.

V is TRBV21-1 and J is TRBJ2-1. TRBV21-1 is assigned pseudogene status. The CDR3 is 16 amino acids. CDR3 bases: TGTGCCAGCAGCAAAGGAATCGGGACGGCATACAATGAGCAGTTCTTC. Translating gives CASSKGIGTAYNEQFF.

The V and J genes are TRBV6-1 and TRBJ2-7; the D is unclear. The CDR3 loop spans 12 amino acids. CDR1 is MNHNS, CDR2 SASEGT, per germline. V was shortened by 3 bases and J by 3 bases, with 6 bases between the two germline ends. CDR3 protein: CASSESYYEQYF. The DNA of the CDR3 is TGTGCCAGCAGTGAGAGTTACTACGAGCAGTACTTC.

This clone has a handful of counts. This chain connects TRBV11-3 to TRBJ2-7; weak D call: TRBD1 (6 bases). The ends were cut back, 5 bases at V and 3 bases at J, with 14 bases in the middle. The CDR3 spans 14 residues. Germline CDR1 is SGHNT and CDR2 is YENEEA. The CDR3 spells CASSTRTAFYEQYF. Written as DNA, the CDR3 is TGTGCCAGCAGCACACGGACAGCTTTCTACGAGCAGTACTTC.

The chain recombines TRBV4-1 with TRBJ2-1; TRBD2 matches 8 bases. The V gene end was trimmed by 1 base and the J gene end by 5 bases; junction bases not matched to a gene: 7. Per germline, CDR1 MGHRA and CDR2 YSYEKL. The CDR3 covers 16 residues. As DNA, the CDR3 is TGCGCCAGCAGCCAAGTACCCGGGAGGGCAGACAATGAGCAGTTCTTC. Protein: CASSQVPGRADNEQFF.

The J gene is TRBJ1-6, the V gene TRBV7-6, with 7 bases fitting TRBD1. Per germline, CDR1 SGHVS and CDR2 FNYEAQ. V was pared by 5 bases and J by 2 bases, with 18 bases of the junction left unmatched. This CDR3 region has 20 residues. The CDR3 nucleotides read TGTGCCAGCAGCCAAAATATAGGGGACAGCAGAATTACCTATAATTCACCCCTCCACTTT. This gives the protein CASSQNIGDSRITYNSPLHF.

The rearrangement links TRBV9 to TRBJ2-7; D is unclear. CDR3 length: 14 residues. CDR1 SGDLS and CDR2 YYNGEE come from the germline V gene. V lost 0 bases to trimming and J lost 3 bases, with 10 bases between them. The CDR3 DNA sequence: TGTGCCAGCAGCGTAGGCCTAGTTGACTACGAGCAGTACTTC. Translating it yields CASSVGLVDYEQYF. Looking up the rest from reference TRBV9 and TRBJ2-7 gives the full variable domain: DSGVTQTPKHLITATGQRVTLRCSPRSGDLSVYWYQQSLDQGLQFLIQYYNGEERAKGNILERFSAQQFPDLHSELNLSSLELGDSALYFCASSVGLVDYEQYFGPGTRLTVT.

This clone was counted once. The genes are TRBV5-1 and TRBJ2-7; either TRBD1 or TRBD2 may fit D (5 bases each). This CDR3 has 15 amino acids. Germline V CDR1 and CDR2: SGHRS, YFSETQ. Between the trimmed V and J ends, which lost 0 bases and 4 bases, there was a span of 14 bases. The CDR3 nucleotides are TGCGCCAGCAGCTTGGTTGAGGGCAGGGCTTACGAGCAGTACTTC. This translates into CASSLVEGRAYEQYF.